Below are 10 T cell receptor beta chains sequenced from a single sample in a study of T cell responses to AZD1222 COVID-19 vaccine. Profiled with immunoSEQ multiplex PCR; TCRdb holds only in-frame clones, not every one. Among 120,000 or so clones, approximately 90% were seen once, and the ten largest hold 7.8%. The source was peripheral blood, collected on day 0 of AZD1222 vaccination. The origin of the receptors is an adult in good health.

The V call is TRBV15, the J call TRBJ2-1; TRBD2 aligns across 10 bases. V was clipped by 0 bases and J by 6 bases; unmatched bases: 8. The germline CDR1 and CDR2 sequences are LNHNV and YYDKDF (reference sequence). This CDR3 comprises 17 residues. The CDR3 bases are TGTGCCACCAGCAGAGATCCGGAGCGGGGGGGCCTCAATGAGCAGTTCTTC. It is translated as CATSRDPERGGLNEQFF.

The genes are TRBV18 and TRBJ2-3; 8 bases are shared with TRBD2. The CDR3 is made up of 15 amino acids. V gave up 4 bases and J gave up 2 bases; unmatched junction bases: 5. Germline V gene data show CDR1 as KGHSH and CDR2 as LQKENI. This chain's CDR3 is CASSLGLALTDTQYF. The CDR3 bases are TGTGCCAGCTCACTTGGACTAGCCCTCACAGATACGCAGTATTTT.

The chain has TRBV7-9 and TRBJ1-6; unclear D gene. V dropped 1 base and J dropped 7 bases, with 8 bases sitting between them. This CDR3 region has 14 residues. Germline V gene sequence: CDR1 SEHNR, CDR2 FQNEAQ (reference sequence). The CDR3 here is CASSLGGNNSPLHF. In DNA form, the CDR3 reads TGTGCCAGCAGCTTAGGAGGGAACAATTCACCCCTCCACTTT.

In DNA form, the CDR3 reads TGTGCCAGCAGCTTAGTGGACATCCCCTACAATGAGCAGTTCTTC. It encodes CASSLVDIPYNEQFF. The chain uses TRBV11-3 and TRBJ2-1; tentative D call: TRBD1 (5 bases). This CDR3 is 15 amino acids long. Trimming removed 1 base from V and 2 bases from J, with 9 bases in between. Germline assignment: CDR1 SGHNT and CDR2 YENEEA.

The CDR3 spells CASSLSAGAEAFF. Written as DNA, the CDR3 is TGTGCCAGCAGTTTATCGGCAGGGGCTGAAGCTTTCTTT. The chain uses TRBV27 and TRBJ1-1; TRBD1 is a possible D gene (6 bases). Germline CDR1 and CDR2: MNHEY and SMNVEV (reference sequence). V was trimmed by 0 bases and J by 6 bases, leaving 8 bases between them. CDR3 size: 13 residues.

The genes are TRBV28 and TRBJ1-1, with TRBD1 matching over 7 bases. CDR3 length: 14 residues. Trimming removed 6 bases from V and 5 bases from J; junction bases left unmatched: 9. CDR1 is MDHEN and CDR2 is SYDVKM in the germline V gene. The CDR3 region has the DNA TGTGCCAGCAGACCTACAGGGGTCCGAACTGAAGCTTTCTTT. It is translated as CASRPTGVRTEAFF. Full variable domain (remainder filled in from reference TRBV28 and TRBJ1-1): DVKVTQSSRYLVKRTGEKVFLECVQDMDHENMFWYRQDPGLGLRLIYFSYDVKMKEKGDIPEGYSVSREKKERFSLILESASTNQTSMYLCASRPTGVRTEAFFGQGTRLTVV.

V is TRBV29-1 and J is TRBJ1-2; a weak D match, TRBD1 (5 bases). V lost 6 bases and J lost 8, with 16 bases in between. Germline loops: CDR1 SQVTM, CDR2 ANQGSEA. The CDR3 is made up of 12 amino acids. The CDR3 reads CSVGTEHGGYTF. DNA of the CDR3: TGCAGCGTAGGGACGGAGCACGGGGGCTACACCTTC.

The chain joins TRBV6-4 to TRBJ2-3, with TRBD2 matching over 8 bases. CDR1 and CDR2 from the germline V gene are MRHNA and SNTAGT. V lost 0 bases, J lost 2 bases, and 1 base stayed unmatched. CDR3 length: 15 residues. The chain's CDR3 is CASSDSSGATDTQYF. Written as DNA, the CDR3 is TGTGCCAGCAGTGACTCTAGCGGGGCCACAGATACGCAGTATTTT.

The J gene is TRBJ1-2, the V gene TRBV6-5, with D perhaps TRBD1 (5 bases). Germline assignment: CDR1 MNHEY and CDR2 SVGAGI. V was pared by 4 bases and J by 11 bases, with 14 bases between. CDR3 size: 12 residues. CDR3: CASSSWGGSYTF. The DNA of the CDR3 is TGTGCCAGCAGTTCGTGGGGGGGAAGTTACACCTTC.

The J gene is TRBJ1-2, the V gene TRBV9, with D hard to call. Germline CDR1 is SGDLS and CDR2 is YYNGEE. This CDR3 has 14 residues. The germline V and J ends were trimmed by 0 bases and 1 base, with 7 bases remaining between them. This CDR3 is CASSVDGVNYGYTF. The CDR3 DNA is TGTGCCAGCAGCGTAGATGGGGTTAACTATGGCTACACCTTC. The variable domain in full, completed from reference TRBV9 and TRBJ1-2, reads DSGVTQTPKHLITATGQRVTLRCSPRSGDLSVYWYQQSLDQGLQFLIQYYNGEERAKGNILERFSAQQFPDLHSELNLSSLELGDSALYFCASSVDGVNYGYTFGSGTRLTVV.